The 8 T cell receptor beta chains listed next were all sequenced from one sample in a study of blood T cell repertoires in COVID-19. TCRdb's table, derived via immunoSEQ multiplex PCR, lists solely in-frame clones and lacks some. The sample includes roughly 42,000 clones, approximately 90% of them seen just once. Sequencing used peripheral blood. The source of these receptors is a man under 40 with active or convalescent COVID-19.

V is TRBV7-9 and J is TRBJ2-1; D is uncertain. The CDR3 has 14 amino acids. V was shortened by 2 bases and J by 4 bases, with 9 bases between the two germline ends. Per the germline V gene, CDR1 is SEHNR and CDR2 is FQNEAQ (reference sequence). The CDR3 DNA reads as TGTGCCAGCAGCTTAAATTCAGAATACAATGAGCAGTTCTTC. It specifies CASSLNSEYNEQFF.

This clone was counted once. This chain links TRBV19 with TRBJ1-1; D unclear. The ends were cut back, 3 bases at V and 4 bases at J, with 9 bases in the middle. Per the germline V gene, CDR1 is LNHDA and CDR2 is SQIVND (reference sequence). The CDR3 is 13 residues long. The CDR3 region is CASSMRESTEAFF. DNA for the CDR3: TGTGCCAGTAGTATGAGAGAGAGCACTGAAGCTTTCTTT.

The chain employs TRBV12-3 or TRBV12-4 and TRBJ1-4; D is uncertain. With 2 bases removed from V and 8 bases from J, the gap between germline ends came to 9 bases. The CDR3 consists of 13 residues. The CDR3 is CASSLQGREKLFF. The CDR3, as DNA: TGTGCCAGCAGTTTACAAGGGAGGGAAAAACTGTTTTTT.

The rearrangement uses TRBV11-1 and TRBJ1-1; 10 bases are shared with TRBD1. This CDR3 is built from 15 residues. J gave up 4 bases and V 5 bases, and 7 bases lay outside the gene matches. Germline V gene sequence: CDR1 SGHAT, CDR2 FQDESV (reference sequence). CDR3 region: CASSPDRGLGTEAFF. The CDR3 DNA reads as TGTGCCAGCAGCCCAGACAGGGGGCTGGGCACTGAAGCTTTCTTT. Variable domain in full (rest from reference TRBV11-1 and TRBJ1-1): EAEVAQSPRYKITEKSQAVAFWCDPISGHATLYWYRQILGQGPELLVQFQDESVVDDSQLPKDRFSAERLKGVDSTLKIQPAELGDSAMYLCASSPDRGLGTEAFFGQGTRLTVV.

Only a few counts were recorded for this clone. CDR3: CASQRGGAAYEQYF. CDR3 nucleotide sequence: TGTGCCAGCCAACGCGGGGGGGCCGCCTACGAGCAGTACTTC. This rearrangement joins TRBV13 to TRBJ2-7, with 9 bases aligning to TRBD2. This CDR3 comprises 14 residues. Trimming cost V 8 bases and J 2 bases; bases outside gene matches: 7. Germline assignment: CDR1 PRHDT and CDR2 FYEKMQ (reference sequence).

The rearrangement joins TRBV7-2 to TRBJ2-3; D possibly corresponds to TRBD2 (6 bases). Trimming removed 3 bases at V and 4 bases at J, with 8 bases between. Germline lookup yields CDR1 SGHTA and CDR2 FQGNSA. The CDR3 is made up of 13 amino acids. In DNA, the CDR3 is TGTGCCAGCAGCTTGGAGGGCGCAGATACGCAGTATTTT. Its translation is CASSLEGADTQYF.

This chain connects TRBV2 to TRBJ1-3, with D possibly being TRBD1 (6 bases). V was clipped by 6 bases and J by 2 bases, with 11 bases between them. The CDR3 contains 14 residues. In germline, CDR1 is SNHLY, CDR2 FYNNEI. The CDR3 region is CASSGQTTGNTIYF. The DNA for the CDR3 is TGTGCCAGCAGCGGACAGACTACTGGAAACACCATATATTTT.

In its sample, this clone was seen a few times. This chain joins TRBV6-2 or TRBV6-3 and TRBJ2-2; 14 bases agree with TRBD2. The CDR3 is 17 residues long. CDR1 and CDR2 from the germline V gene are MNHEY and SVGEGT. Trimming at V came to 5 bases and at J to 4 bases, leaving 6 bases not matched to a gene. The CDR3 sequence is CASSHRTSGGITGELFF. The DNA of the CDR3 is TGTGCCAGCAGTCACCGGACTAGCGGGGGGATCACCGGGGAGCTGTTTTTT.